A selection of T cell receptor beta chains follows, all from one sample in a study of T cell changes during pregnancy in multiple sclerosis. Clones were read by immunoSEQ multiplex PCR, and TCRdb kept only the in-frame ones, dropping some. Here the sample spans 75,000 to 95,000 clones, 80% to 95% being singletons. Sequencing was performed on peripheral blood, taken in the first trimester of pregnancy. These receptors were taken from a female donor in good health, enrolled as a control in a pregnancy study. Each CDR3 is given without its conserved first and last residue. Fields, in order: J gene, V gene, CDR3 protein.

J: TRBJ2-7; V: TRBV6-6; CDR3: ASSADRRPSYEQY
J: TRBJ2-2; V: TRBV4-1; CDR3: ASSQDWEQGMNGGELF
J: TRBJ1-2; V: TRBV7-9; CDR3: ASSLAQYGYT
J: TRBJ2-1; V: TRBV4-3; CDR3: ASSQFLGGFKYNEQF
J: TRBJ2-7; V: TRBV27; CDR3: ASSPRGQGTYEQY
J: TRBJ2-5; V: TRBV6-1; CDR3: ASSTETGGQETQY
J: TRBJ2-7; V: TRBV27; CDR3: ASRTLGIRQQY
J: TRBJ1-2; V: TRBV6-5; CDR3: ASKRDGGNYGYT
J: TRBJ1-2; V: TRBV18; CDR3: ASSDGTANYGYT
J: TRBJ1-1; V: TRBV19; CDR3: ASSDPRSGQGASEAF
J: TRBJ2-5; V: TRBV5-4; CDR3: ASSLERDYYQETQY
J: TRBJ2-2; V: TRBV5-1; CDR3: ASSWGTQGADTGELF
J: TRBJ1-6; V: TRBV5-1; CDR3: ASSLEGALSPLH
J: TRBJ1-2; V: TRBV5-4; CDR3: ASSLGTGPLGGYT
J: TRBJ1-2; V: TRBV21-1; CDR3: ASSKAQGNGYT
J: TRBJ1-1; V: TRBV7-2; CDR3: ASRPSPGTEKAF
J: TRBJ2-7; V: TRBV5-5; CDR3: ASSPVEQY
J: TRBJ1-4; V: TRBV5-6; CDR3: ASSGDRTDEKLF
J: TRBJ1-2; V: TRBV19; CDR3: ASSGETGETNYGYT
J: TRBJ1-4; V: TRBV4-1; CDR3: ASSLQANGNEKLF
J: TRBJ2-1; V: TRBV5-4; CDR3: ASSLAGLAGDNEQF
J: TRBJ1-1; V: TRBV7-2; CDR3: ASSPGGGRVNTEAF